Presented here are 3 T cell receptor beta chains from one specimen sequenced in a study of T-cell memory formation after mild COVID-19. In TCRdb, the 5' RACE reads were re-called with MiXCR into one record per CDR3 protein. The table includes around 130,000 distinct CDR3 sequences, 14% detected once. The sequenced sample consisted of PBMCs or a T cell subset sorted from them (not recorded which). All receptors come from an adult woman who had mild COVID-19 (a few samples of this study predate the infection). Cell type and time point are not known.

This clonotype was counted many times. CDR3 loop: CSAAPTYGGLGYTF. In DNA, the CDR3 is TGCAGTGCTGCCCCCACCTATGGGGGCTTGGGCTACACCTTC. The V gene is TRBV20-1, the J gene TRBJ1-2; possibly TRBD1 for D (6 bases). Germline V CDR1 and CDR2: DFQATT, SNEGSKA (reference sequence). Trimming left V 5 bases short and J 8 bases short, with 21 bases between. The CDR3 has 14 residues.

The V and J genes are TRBV2 and TRBJ1-5; 10 nucleotides agree with TRBD1. The CDR3 is made up of 14 amino acids. Losses at the gene ends were 4 bases for V and 6 bases for J; bases not matched to a gene: 3. Germline CDR1 SNHLY, CDR2 FYNNEI. The CDR3 spells CASSGQGAAQPQHF. The CDR3 nucleotides read TGTGCCAGCAGTGGACAGGGGGCCGCTCAGCCCCAGCATTTT.

This clonotype was found many times. The chain employs TRBV3-1 and TRBJ1-1; 8 positions agree with TRBD1. The CDR3 loop spans 16 amino acids. Trimming at V came to 4 bases and at J to 5 bases, leaving 12 bases not matched to a gene. Germline CDR1 LGHDT, CDR2 YNNKEL (reference sequence). The CDR3 loop reads CASSPGQVGPLTEAFF. The CDR3 DNA sequence: TGTGCCAGCAGCCCGGGACAGGTAGGGCCTTTGACTGAAGCTTTCTTT.